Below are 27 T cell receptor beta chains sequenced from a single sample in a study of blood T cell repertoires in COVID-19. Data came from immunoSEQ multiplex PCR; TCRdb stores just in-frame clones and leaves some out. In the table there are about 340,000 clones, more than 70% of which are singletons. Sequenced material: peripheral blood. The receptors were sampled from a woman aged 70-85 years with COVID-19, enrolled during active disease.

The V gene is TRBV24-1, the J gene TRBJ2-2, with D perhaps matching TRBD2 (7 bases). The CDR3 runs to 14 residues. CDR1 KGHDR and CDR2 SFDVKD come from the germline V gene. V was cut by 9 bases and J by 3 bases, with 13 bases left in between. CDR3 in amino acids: CATGGGIDTGELFF. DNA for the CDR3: TGTGCCACCGGCGGGGGCATCGACACCGGGGAGCTGTTTTTT.

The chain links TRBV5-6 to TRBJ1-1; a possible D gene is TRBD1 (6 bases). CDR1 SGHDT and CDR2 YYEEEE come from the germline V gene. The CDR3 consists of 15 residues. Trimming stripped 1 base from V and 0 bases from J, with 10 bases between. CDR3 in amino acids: CASSLRGQMNTEAFF. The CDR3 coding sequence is TGTGCCAGCAGCTTGAGAGGACAGATGAACACTGAAGCTTTCTTT.

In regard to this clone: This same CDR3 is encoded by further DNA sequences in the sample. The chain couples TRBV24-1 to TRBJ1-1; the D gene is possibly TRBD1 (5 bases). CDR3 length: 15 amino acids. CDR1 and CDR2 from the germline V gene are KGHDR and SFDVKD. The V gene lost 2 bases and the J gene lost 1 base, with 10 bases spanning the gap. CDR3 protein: CATSDSGGGNTEAFF. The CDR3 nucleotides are TGTGCCACCAGTGATTCTGGGGGAGGGAACACTGAAGCTTTCTTT.

CDR3 loop: CAISQGAAGEKLFF. CDR3 in DNA: TGTGCCATCAGTCAGGGGGCGGCGGGAGAAAAACTGTTTTTT. V usage is TRBV10-3 and J usage is TRBJ1-4, with 8 bases matching TRBD1. J gave up 8 bases and V 5 bases, and 7 bases lay outside the gene matches. The CDR3 consists of 14 residues. Per germline, CDR1 ENHRY and CDR2 SYGVKD.

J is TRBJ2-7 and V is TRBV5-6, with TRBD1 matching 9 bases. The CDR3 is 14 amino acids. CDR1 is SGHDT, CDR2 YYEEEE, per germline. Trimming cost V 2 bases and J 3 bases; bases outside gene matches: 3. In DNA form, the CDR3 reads TGTGCCAGCAGCTTAGGACAGGGGCTCTACGAGCAGTACTTC. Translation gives CASSLGQGLYEQYF.

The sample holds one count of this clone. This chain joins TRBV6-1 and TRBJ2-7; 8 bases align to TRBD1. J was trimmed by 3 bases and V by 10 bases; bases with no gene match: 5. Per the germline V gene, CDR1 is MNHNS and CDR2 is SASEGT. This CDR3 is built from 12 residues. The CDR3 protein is CATSDRDYEQYF. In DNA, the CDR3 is TGTGCCACCTCGGACAGGGACTACGAGCAGTACTTC.

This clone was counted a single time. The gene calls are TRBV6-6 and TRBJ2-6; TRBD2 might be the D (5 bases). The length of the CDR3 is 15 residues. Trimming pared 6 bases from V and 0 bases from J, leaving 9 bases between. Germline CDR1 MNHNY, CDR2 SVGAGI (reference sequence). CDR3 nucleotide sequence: TGTGCCAGCAGCCTCAGCGGCTCTGGGGCCAACGTCCTGACTTTC. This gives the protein CASSLSGSGANVLTF.

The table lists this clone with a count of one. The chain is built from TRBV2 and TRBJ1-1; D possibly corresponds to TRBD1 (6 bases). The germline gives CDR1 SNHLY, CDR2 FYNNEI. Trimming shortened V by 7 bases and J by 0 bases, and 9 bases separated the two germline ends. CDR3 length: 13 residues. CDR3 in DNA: TGTGCCAGCATTACAGGGATGAACACTGAAGCTTTCTTT. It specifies CASITGMNTEAFF.

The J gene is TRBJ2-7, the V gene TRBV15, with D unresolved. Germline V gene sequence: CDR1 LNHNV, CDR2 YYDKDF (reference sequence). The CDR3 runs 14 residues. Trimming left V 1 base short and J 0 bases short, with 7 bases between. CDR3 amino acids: CATSRVYGSYEQYF. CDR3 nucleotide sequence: TGTGCCACCAGCAGAGTGTACGGCTCCTACGAGCAGTACTTC.

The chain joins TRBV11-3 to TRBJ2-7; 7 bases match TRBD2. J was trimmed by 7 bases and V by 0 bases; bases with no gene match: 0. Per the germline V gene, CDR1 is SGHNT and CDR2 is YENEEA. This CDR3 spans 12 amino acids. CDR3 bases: TGTGCCAGCAGCTTAGACGGGAGGGAGCAGTACTTC. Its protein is CASSLDGREQYF.

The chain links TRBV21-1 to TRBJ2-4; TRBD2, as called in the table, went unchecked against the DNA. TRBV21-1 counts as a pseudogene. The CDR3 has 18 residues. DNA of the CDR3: TGTGCCAGCAGCAAAGAAGGGCTAGCGGGAGTAGGCAAAAACATTCAGTACTTC. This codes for CASSKEGLAGVGKNIQYF.

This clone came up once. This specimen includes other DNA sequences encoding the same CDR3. The CDR3 bases are TGTGCCAGCTCACCAAACAGGGGGAACACTGAAGCTTTCTTT. Translation gives CASSPNRGNTEAFF. V and J are TRBV18 and TRBJ1-1, with 7 bases that match TRBD1. Germline CDR1 reads KGHSH; CDR2 reads LQKENI. V was pared by 2 bases and J by 1 base, with 1 base of the junction left unmatched. The CDR3 totals 14 residues. The full variable domain, in which reference TRBV18 and TRBJ1-1 provide the parts outside the CDR3, is NAGVMQNPRHLVRRRGQEARLRCSPMKGHSHVYWYRQLPEEGLKFMVYLQKENIIDESGMPKERFSAEFPKEGPSILRIQQVVRGDSAAYFCASSPNRGNTEAFFGQGTRLTVV.

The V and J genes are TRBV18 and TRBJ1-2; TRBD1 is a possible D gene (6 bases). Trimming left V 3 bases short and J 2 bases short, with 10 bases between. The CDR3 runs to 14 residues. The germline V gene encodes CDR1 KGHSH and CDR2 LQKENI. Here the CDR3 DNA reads TGTGCCAGCTCACCCGACAGGTCCAACTATGGCTACACCTTC. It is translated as CASSPDRSNYGYTF.

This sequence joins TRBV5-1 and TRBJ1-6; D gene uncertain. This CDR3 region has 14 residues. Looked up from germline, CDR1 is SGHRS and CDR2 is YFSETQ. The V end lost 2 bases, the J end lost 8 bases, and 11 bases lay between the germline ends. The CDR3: CASSLKQLDSPLHF. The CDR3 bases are TGCGCCAGCAGCTTAAAACAGTTGGATTCACCCCTCCACTTT.

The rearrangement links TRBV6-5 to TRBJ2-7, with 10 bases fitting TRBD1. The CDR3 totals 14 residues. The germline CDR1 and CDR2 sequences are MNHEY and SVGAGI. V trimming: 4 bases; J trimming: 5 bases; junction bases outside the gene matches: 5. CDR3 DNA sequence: TGTGCCAGCAGTTTGAGGACAGGGGGGAACGAGCAGTACTTC. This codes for CASSLRTGGNEQYF.

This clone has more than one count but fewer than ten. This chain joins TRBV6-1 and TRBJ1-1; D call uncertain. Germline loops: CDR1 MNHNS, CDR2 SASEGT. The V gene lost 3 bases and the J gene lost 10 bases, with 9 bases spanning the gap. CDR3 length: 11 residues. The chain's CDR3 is CASSDRPRAFF. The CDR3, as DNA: TGTGCCAGCAGTGACAGGCCACGAGCTTTCTTT.

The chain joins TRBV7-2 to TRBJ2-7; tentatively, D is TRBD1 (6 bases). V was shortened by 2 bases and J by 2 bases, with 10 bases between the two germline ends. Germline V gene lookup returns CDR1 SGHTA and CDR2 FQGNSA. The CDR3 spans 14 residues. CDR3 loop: CASSLYSGAYEQYF. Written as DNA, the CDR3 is TGTGCCAGCAGCTTATATTCAGGGGCCTACGAGCAGTACTTC.

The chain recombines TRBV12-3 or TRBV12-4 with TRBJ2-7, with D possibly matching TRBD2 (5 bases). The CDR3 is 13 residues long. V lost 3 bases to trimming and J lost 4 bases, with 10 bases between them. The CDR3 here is CASSLISGYEQYF. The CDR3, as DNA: TGTGCCAGCAGTTTGATCTCGGGGTACGAGCAGTACTTC.

The CDR3 sequence is CAIRETGKGEKDTEAFF. The CDR3 nucleotides read TGTGCCATCAGGGAGACAGGGAAGGGGGAAAAGGACACTGAAGCTTTCTTT. The V gene is TRBV10-3, the J gene TRBJ1-1; 7 bases map to TRBD1. The V gene's germline CDR1 is ENHRY and CDR2 SYGVKD. V trimming: 6 bases; J trimming: 3 bases; junction bases outside the gene matches: 16. This CDR3 has 17 amino acids.

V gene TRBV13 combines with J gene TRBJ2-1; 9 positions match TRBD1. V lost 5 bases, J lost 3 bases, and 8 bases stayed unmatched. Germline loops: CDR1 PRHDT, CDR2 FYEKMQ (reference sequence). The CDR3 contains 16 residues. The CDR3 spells CASSPQGTGYYNEQFF. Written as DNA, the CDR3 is TGTGCCAGCAGCCCCCAGGGGACAGGGTACTACAATGAGCAGTTCTTC.

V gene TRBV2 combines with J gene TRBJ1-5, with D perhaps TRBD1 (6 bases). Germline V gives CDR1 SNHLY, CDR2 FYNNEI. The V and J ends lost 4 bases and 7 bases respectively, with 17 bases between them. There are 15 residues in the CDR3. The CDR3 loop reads CASSVMGGGRQPQHF. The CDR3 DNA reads TGTGCCAGCAGTGTAATGGGGGGGGGCAGGCAGCCCCAGCATTTT.

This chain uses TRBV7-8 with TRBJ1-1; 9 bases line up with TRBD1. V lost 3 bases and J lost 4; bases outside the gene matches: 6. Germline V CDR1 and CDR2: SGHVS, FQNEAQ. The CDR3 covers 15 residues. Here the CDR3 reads CASSFRTGAVTEAFF. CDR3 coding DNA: TGTGCCAGCAGCTTCCGGACAGGGGCGGTCACTGAAGCTTTCTTT.

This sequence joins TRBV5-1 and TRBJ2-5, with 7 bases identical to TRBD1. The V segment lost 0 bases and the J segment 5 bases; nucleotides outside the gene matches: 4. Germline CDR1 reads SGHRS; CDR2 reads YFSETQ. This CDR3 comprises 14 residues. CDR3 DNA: TGCGCCAGCAGCTTGGGGTTACAGGGGGAGACCCAGTACTTC. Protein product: CASSLGLQGETQYF.

The CDR3 reads CASSVTGDEQYF. The CDR3 DNA reads as TGTGCCAGCAGCGTTACAGGGGACGAGCAGTACTTC. This chain links TRBV7-9 with TRBJ2-7; 7 bases match TRBD1. The germline V gene has CDR1 SEHNR and CDR2 FQNEAQ (reference sequence). V shed 5 bases and J 5 bases; nucleotides not matched to a gene: 3. This CDR3 spans 12 amino acids.

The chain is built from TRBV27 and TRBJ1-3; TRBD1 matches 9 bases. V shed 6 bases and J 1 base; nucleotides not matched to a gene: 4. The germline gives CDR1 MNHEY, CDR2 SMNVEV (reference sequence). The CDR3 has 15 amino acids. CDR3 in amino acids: CASSWTGESGNTIYF. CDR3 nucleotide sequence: TGTGCCAGCAGCTGGACAGGGGAATCTGGAAACACCATATATTTT.

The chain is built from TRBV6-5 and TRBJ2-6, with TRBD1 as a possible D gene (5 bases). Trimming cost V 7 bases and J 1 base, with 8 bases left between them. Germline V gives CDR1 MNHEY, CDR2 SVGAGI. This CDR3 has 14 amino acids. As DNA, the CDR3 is TGTGCCAGCACCTCAGGGTCTGGGGCCAACGTCCTGACTTTC. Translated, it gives CASTSGSGANVLTF.

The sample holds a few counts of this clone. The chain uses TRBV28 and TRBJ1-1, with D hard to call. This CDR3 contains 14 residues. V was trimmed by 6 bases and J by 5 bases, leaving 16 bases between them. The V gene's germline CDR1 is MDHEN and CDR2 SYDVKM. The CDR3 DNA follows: TGTGCCAGCAGCCCCGCCCGTTCGAGGACTGAAGCTTTCTTT. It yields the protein CASSPARSRTEAFF.